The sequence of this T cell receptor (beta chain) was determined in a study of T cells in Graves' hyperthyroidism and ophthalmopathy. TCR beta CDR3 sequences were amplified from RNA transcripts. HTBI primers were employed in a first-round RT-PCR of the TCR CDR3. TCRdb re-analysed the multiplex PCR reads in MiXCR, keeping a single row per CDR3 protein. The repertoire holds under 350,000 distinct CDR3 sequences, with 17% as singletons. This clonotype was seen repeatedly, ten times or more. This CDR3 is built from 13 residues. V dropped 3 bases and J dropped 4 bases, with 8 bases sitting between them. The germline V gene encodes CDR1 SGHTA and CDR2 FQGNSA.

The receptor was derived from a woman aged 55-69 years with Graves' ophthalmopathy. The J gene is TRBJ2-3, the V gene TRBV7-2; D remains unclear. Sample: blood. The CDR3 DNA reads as TGTGCCAGCAGCTTGGCCTGGTCAGATACGCAGTATTTT. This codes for CASSLAWSDTQYF.